This TCR beta chain was sequenced in a study of cytomegalovirus exposure and HLA in healthy donors. Worth noting for this clone: Its cognate antigen is unknown.

PCR involved 60 Vbeta and 13 Jbeta primers. Here immunoSEQ multiplex PCR was the method, and the copy in TCRdb shows in-frame clones only, minus some. Here the sample spans about 140,000 clones, about three quarters being singletons. This CDR3 has 13 residues. Germline V gene data show CDR1 as SQVTM and CDR2 as ANQGSEA. V was shortened by 3 bases and J by 0 bases, with 8 bases between the two germline ends. Notes on the study in general: It has been reported that TCR beta sequences accurately predicted the HLA-A and HLA-B alleles of most subjects. Upon later analysis, HLA-associated TCR beta chains proved more clonally expanded than other, equally common chains.

Sequenced material: PBMCs. V and J are TRBV29-1 and TRBJ1-1; TRBD1 is a possible D gene (5 bases). The TCR sequence derives from a man aged 25 to 40 in good health and CMV-seropositive. CDR3 sequence: CSVEGRLNTEAFF. Written as DNA, the CDR3 is TGCAGCGTTGAGGGGCGCCTGAACACTGAAGCTTTCTTT.